The text below deals with one TCR beta chain. The antigen is unknown. This entry belongs to a study of CXCR3-negative and CXCR3-positive naive CD8 T cells. Germline CDR1 is SQVTM and CDR2 is ANQGSEA. There are 14 residues in the CDR3. The TRB cDNA libraries were prepared by 5' RACE with UMI labels. TCRdb reworked the 5' RACE reads into one entry per CDR3 protein, no DNA. The table lists 70,000 to 95,000 distinct CDR3 sequences. Study-wide results and caveats: Across naive subsets, surface CD5 expression was comparable, and TCR strength was inferred from properties of the TRB CDR3. The study found that naive CXCR3-negative and CXCR3-positive cells shared TRBV-TRBJ usage, while memory cells differed. The TRB CDR3s that CXCR3-positive naive cells carried were more hydrophobic than those of CXCR3-negative naive cells.

This receptor was taken from a human donor in good health. Some clones in this sample may be carry-over from other donors' samples. The rearrangement links TRBV29-1 to TRBJ2-5; absent DNA, TCRdb's TRBD2 call cannot be checked. The material sequenced was naive CXCR3- CD8+ T cells from blood. Subset given: CD45RO-CCR7+CD27+CD95- naive CD8+ T cells lacking CXCR3 (TNR3-). The CDR3 is CSVLAGLYQETQYF.